This passage covers 17 T cell receptor beta chains from one sample sequenced in a study of cytomegalovirus exposure and HLA in healthy donors. PCR was performed using 60 Vbeta and 13 Jbeta primers. TCRdb's copy holds only in-frame clones and misses some; the assay was immunoSEQ multiplex PCR. Of over 150,000 clones in the sample, roughly 87% were seen once. Sequenced material: PBMCs. The source of these receptors is a girl in the first two years of life in good health and CMV-seronegative.

The CDR3 coding sequence is TGTGCCAGGGCACTAGCCGACAATGAGCAGTTCTTC. This codes for CARALADNEQFF. J is TRBJ2-1 and V is TRBV19; maybe TRBD2 (6 bases). The germline CDR1 and CDR2 sequences are LNHDA and SQIVND (reference sequence). V lost 9 bases, J lost 5 bases, and 11 bases lay in between. This CDR3 region has 12 residues.

CDR3 protein: CASGAEVAYNEQFF. Written as DNA, the CDR3 is TGTGCCAGCGGGGCAGAAGTAGCCTACAATGAGCAGTTCTTC. The chain joins TRBV2 to TRBJ2-1; weak D call: TRBD1 (5 bases). Trimming took off 8 bases at V and 2 bases at J, with 13 bases between the two ends. Germline V CDR1 and CDR2: SNHLY, FYNNEI. The CDR3 contains 14 residues. Full variable domain (rest looked up from reference TRBV2 and TRBJ2-1): EPEVTQTPSHQVTQMGQEVILRCVPISNHLYFYWYRQILGQKVEFLVSFYNNEISEKSEIFDDQFSVERPDGSNFTLKIRSTKLEDSAMYFCASGAEVAYNEQFFGPGTRLTVL.

A note on this clone: An end of the junction does not agree with germline; a read error may underlie this. The chain carries TRBV27 and TRBJ2-7; TRBD2 matches 7 bases. CDR1 is MNHEY, CDR2 SMNVEV, per germline (reference sequence). The CDR3 has 18 amino acids. This chain's CDR3 is CTSSLSSAAGVSSYEQYF. For the CDR3, the DNA is TGTACCAGCAGTTTATCGTCGGCGGCGGGGGTGAGCTCCTACGAGCAGTACTTC.

CDR3 nucleotides: TGTGCCAGCAGCTTGTTAGGAGAAGGACTCTTGGATTTCGAGCAGTACTTC. Translated: CASSLLGEGLLDFEQYF. V usage is TRBV5-5 and J usage is TRBJ2-7, with D possibly being TRBD2 (5 bases). Germline V CDR1 and CDR2: SGHKS, YYEKEE (reference sequence). The CDR3 has 17 amino acids. Trimming left V 1 base short and J 6 bases short, with 23 bases between.

On this clone: Its ends do not fully match the called genes, so a read error is possible. V gene TRBV7-9 combines with J gene TRBJ2-3; D may be TRBD1 (6 bases). Germline V gives CDR1 SEHNR, CDR2 FQNEAQ (reference sequence). There are 11 residues in the CDR3. The CDR3 DNA follows: TGTGCCAGCAGCTTAAATAGGGGGTCCTCTTTT. Translated: CASSLNRGSSF. The variable domain in full, completed from reference TRBV7-9 and TRBJ2-3, reads DTGVSQNPRHKITKRGQNVTFRCDPISEHNRLYWYRQTLGQGPEFLTYFQNEAQLEKSRLLSDRFSAERPKGSFSTLEIQRTEQGDSAMYLCASSLNRGSSFGPGTRLTVL.

This clone was counted a few times. DNA for the CDR3: TGTGCCAGCAGCCAAGCCGGGGGGGTGATGGATACGCAGTATTTT. Encoded protein: CASSQAGGVMDTQYF. The gene calls are TRBV4-2 and TRBJ2-3; the match to TRBD2 covers 8 bases. The CDR3 sequence is 15 residues long. V lost 1 base to trimming and J lost 6 bases; unmatched junction nucleotides: 6. Germline CDR1 LGHNA, CDR2 YNFKEQ.

The genes are TRBV9 and TRBJ1-1; a possible D gene is TRBD1 (5 bases). From germline, CDR1 is SGDLS and CDR2 YYNGEE. The CDR3 consists of 15 residues. The V and J ends lost 3 bases and 4 bases respectively, with 16 bases between them. DNA for the CDR3: TGTGCCAGCAGCGGAGCAGGGCTGGAGTTCACTGAAGCTTTCTTT. Its translation is CASSGAGLEFTEAFF.

The chain links TRBV6-4 to TRBJ2-1; D possibly corresponds to TRBD2 (5 bases). Trimming removed 3 bases at V and 6 bases at J, with 12 bases between. Looked up from germline, CDR1 is MRHNA and CDR2 is SNTAGT. The CDR3 contains 14 residues. The CDR3 region is CASSEGGRANEQFF. The CDR3 DNA sequence: TGTGCCAGCAGTGAGGGTGGGCGGGCCAATGAGCAGTTCTTC.

The V and J genes are TRBV30 and TRBJ1-1; D is ambiguous. CDR1 GTSNPN and CDR2 SVGIG come from the germline V gene (reference sequence). Trimming left V 0 bases short and J 4 bases short, with 6 bases between. The CDR3 has 12 amino acids. CDR3 sequence: CAWSVLSTEAFF. As DNA, the CDR3 is TGTGCCTGGAGTGTACTGAGCACTGAAGCTTTCTTT.

This chain uses TRBV5-6 with TRBJ1-2; 8 nucleotides align to TRBD1. The germline V gene encodes CDR1 SGHDT and CDR2 YYEEEE. CDR3 size: 14 residues. J lost 4 bases, V lost 0 bases, and 2 bases had no gene match. CDR3 DNA sequence: TGTGCCAGCAGCTTGGCGGACAGGGCCTATGGCTACACCTTC. Translated, it gives CASSLADRAYGYTF.

This chain links TRBV10-1 with TRBJ2-6; D call uncertain. This CDR3 contains 14 residues. The V gene lost 3 bases and the J gene lost 0 bases, with 3 bases spanning the gap. The germline CDR1 and CDR2 sequences are WNHNN and SYGVQD (reference sequence). The CDR3: CASSDNSGANVLTF. The CDR3 nucleotides read TGCGCCAGCAGTGACAACTCTGGGGCCAACGTCCTGACTTTC.

The genes are TRBV7-9 and TRBJ2-3, with D tentatively TRBD1 (5 bases). CDR3 size: 16 residues. The germline gives CDR1 SEHNR, CDR2 FQNEAQ (reference sequence). The germline V and J ends were trimmed by 1 base and 2 bases, with 13 bases remaining between them. The CDR3 bases are TGTGCCAGCAGCTTAGGGACAACGGAATTCACAGATACGCAGTATTTT. Amino acid sequence: CASSLGTTEFTDTQYF.

The chain carries TRBV7-9 and TRBJ1-1; D gene ambiguous. Germline CDR1 reads SEHNR; CDR2 reads FQNEAQ (reference sequence). CDR3 length: 13 residues. Trimming pared 4 bases from V and 5 bases from J, leaving 11 bases between. CDR3 sequence reads: CASSSGSGTEAFF. The CDR3, as DNA: TGTGCCAGCAGCTCGGGGTCCGGGACTGAAGCTTTCTTT.

The table lists this clone with a few counts. The chain carries TRBV6-4 and TRBJ2-3; D uncertain. Trimming took 0 bases from V and 4 from J, leaving 8 bases between them. This CDR3 contains 14 residues. From germline, CDR1 is MRHNA and CDR2 SNTAGT. CDR3 sequence (DNA): TGTGCCAGCAGTGACTCGATCGGTGCAGATACGCAGTATTTT. Translating gives CASSDSIGADTQYF.

V usage is TRBV18 and J usage is TRBJ1-4; tentatively, D is TRBD1 (6 bases). The CDR3 is made up of 14 amino acids. The V and J ends lost 6 bases and 6 bases respectively, with 14 bases between them. Germline CDR1 KGHSH, CDR2 LQKENI. The CDR3 spells CASSTDRSDEKLFF. The CDR3, as DNA: TGTGCCAGCTCGACAGACAGGAGCGATGAAAAACTGTTTTTT. The full variable domain, its missing parts supplied by reference TRBV18 and TRBJ1-4, is NAGVMQNPRHLVRRRGQEARLRCSPMKGHSHVYWYRQLPEEGLKFMVYLQKENIIDESGMPKERFSAEFPKEGPSILRIQQVVRGDSAAYFCASSTDRSDEKLFFGSGTQLSVL.

The rearrangement uses TRBV5-1 and TRBJ2-1; 7 nucleotides agree with TRBD2. The CDR3 consists of 12 residues. Germline loops: CDR1 SGHRS, CDR2 YFSETQ. V dropped 3 bases and J dropped 13; count of bases not matched to a gene: 7. As DNA, the CDR3 is TGCGCCAGCAGCTCCTCTAGGACTAGACAGTTCTTC. Its translation: CASSSSRTRQFF.

This chain links TRBV9 with TRBJ2-7; 8 bases agree with TRBD1. CDR3 length: 13 residues. The J segment lost 3 bases and the V segment lost 4 bases, leaving 3 bases of the junction unmatched. Germline loops: CDR1 SGDLS, CDR2 YYNGEE. The CDR3 coding sequence is TGTGCCAGCAGCCAGGGACAGGTCTACGAGCAGTACTTC. This sequence encodes CASSQGQVYEQYF.